Listed here are 2 T cell receptor beta chains from one sample, sequenced in a study of CD4 T cells in relation to SARS-CoV-2 and coronaviruses. Profiled with immunoSEQ multiplex PCR; TCRdb holds only in-frame clones, not every one. The profile shows about 22,000 clones, 55% to 75% of them singletons. No antigens are known for them. Before the COVID-19 pandemic, during about 2011-2019, CD4+ T cells were taken from unexposed donors. The cells were cultured for around ten days before CD4+ T cells were isolated. Sequences were obtained from CD4+ T cells from PBMCs, cultured in vitro. The receptors here all came from a human donor in good health.

The sample holds a few counts of this clone. This chain joins TRBV6-2 or TRBV6-3 and TRBJ2-2, with no clear D. The germline V gene encodes CDR1 MNHEY and CDR2 SVGEGT. The CDR3 is made up of 13 amino acids. The V gene lost 2 bases and the J gene lost 7 bases, with 8 bases spanning the gap. The CDR3 reads CASSYGFGGELFF. The CDR3 coding sequence is TGTGCCAGCAGTTACGGGTTCGGCGGGGAGCTGTTTTTT.

The chain is built from TRBV10-3 and TRBJ1-1; a weak D match, TRBD1 (5 bases). Trimming removed 2 bases from V and 7 bases from J, with 14 bases in between. Germline loops: CDR1 ENHRY, CDR2 SYGVKD. The CDR3 extends over 14 amino acids. The CDR3 region is CAISERGGGSEAFF. The DNA for the CDR3 is TGTGCCATCAGTGAGCGGGGTGGGGGGAGTGAAGCTTTCTTT.